This T cell receptor (beta chain) was recorded in a study of control samples from healthy donors and cancer patients (dated by TCRdb to the early 2020s). The method behind the library was the immunoSEQ multiplex PCR assay. The table was pulled from immuneACCESS by TCRdb, which kept in-frame rearrangements only. Such tables lose some clones; where checked, under half of the loss comes from unresolved V genes, and the rest has no known cause. For this sample there are 130,000 or so clones; over 90% appear just once. Together, the top ten hold about 14% of the sample. A remark on this clone: It has no known antigen specificity. Base qualities are not recorded, but no much larger clone differs from it by a single base.

CDR1 is given as GTSNPN and CDR2 as SVGIG, both from the germline V gene (reference sequence). Reading from cysteine to phenylalanine, the CDR3 counts 14 amino acids. The only DNA kept is the CDR3, 42 bases in frame from the first base. V is pruned by 1 base and J by 6 bases, leaving 8 bases of the junction without a gene match. The TCR comes from a man between 60 and 75 years old with colorectal cancer. The specimen was PBMCs. The chain uses TRBV30 and TRBJ1-2, with 7 bases in between that match TRBD1. The CDR3 has the sequence CAWSGQGSPHGYTF. The DNA sequence reads TGTGCCTGGAGTGGACAGGGATCCCCCCATGGCTACACCTTC.